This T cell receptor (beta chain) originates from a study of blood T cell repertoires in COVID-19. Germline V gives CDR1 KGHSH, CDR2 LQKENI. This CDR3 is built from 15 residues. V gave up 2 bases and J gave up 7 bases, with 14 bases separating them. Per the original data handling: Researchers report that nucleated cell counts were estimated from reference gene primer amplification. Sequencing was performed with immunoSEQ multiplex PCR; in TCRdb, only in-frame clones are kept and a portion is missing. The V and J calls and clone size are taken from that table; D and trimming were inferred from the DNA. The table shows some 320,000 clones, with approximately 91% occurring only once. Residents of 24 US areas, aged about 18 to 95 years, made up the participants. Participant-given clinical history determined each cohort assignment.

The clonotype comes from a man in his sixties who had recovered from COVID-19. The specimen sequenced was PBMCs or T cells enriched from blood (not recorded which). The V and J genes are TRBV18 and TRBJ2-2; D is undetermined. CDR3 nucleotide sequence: TGTGCCAGCTCACCAATCCACAGTTACGACGGGGAGCTGTTTTTT. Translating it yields CASSPIHSYDGELFF.